A single sample is the source of the 8 T cell receptor beta chains below, sequenced in a study of regulatory T cells in long-lasting Graves disease. Researchers made TCR beta libraries by using iRepertoire HTBI primers and running Arm-PCR on CDR3 regions. TCRdb ran MiXCR on the multiplex PCR reads and lists one entry per CDR3 protein. The sample carries about 540,000 distinct CDR3 sequences, about 13% recorded once. Time point indicated: newly diagnosed GD, antithyroid drugs for less than 3 months. RNA extracted from PBMCs served as the sequencing template. The data were also submitted as part of a second study, on T cells in Graves' hyperthyroidism and ophthalmopathy.

Sequencing was performed on peripheral blood mononuclear cells (PBMCs), taken at new diagnosis, from a patient treated with antithyroid drugs. The receptor source for this set is a man aged 25-40 years with Graves disease.

This chain uses TRBV20-1 with TRBJ2-7; the D is unclear. The germline V gene encodes CDR1 DFQATT and CDR2 SNEGSKA (reference sequence). V lost 2 bases, J lost 2 bases, and 10 bases lay in between. This CDR3 is 13 amino acids long. This CDR3 is CSARLPLTYEQYF. The CDR3 bases are TGCAGTGCTAGACTCCCTTTAACCTACGAGCAGTACTTC.

This clonotype was seen a few times. The J gene is TRBJ1-2, the V gene TRBV25-1; TRBD1 is a possible D gene (5 bases). Trimming shortened V by 7 bases and J by 6 bases, and 15 bases separated the two germline ends. Germline V CDR1 and CDR2: MGHDK, SYGVNS. This CDR3 has 13 amino acids. DNA for the CDR3: TGTGCCAGCACCTATGGATGGGACGATGGCTACACCTTC. This encodes CASTYGWDDGYTF.

This clonotype appeared a few times. The gene calls are TRBV5-1 and TRBJ2-5; D unresolved. CDR3 length: 14 amino acids. V dropped 0 bases and J dropped 5 bases, with 11 bases sitting between them. Germline V lookup: CDR1 SGHRS, CDR2 YFSETQ. CDR3 loop: CASSLGLERETQYF. The CDR3 DNA reads as TGCGCCAGCAGCTTGGGACTCGAGAGGGAGACCCAGTACTTC.

The chain is built from TRBV29-1 and TRBJ2-4, with 7 bases identical to TRBD1. Germline V CDR1 and CDR2: SQVTM, ANQGSEA. There are 15 residues in the CDR3. The trim removed 4 bases at V and 4 bases at J, leaving 10 bases unmatched. The CDR3 sequence is CSVGDSSSGKNIQYF. CDR3 bases: TGCAGCGTTGGGGACAGCTCCTCAGGGAAAAACATTCAGTACTTC.

This clonotype was seen ten or more times. The rearrangement joins TRBV6-1 to TRBJ2-7, with 9 nucleotides matching TRBD1. Unmatched junction bases numbered 4, after V lost 1 base and J lost 6 bases. Germline assignment: CDR1 MNHNS and CDR2 SASEGT. The CDR3 is made up of 14 amino acids. The DNA of the CDR3 is TGTGCCAGCAGTGAAGGGACAGGGGTCGGCGAGCAGTACTTC. It codes for CASSEGTGVGEQYF.

This clonotype appeared many times. CDR3 sequence reads: CASSSAGQVVGIRYNEQFF. The CDR3 DNA sequence: TGTGCCAGCAGTTCTGCCGGACAGGTAGTCGGGATCCGTTACAATGAGCAGTTCTTC. The J gene is TRBJ2-1, the V gene TRBV28, with 7 bases that match TRBD1. The CDR3 totals 19 residues. Trimming took 4 bases from V and 4 from J; bases not matched to a gene: 19. Germline CDR1 and CDR2: MDHEN and SYDVKM.

The chain has TRBV20-1 and TRBJ2-1, with 9 bases lining up with TRBD1. The trim removed 3 bases at V and 7 bases at J, leaving 7 bases unmatched. The CDR3 sequence is 14 residues long. Germline V gene data show CDR1 as DFQATT and CDR2 as SNEGSKA (reference sequence). This chain's CDR3 is CSASSGQGRNEQFF. CDR3 sequence (DNA): TGCAGTGCTAGTTCGGGACAGGGTAGAAATGAGCAGTTCTTC.

The table lists this clonotype with a few counts. The chain has TRBV20-1 and TRBJ2-1; D ambiguous. The CDR3 consists of 15 residues. CDR1 is DFQATT, CDR2 SNEGSKA, per germline (reference sequence). V was pared by 4 bases and J by 1 base, with 14 bases between. This CDR3 is CSAKVLETSYNEQFF. Written as DNA, the CDR3 is TGCAGTGCTAAAGTTTTGGAGACTTCCTACAATGAGCAGTTCTTC.